This entry describes one TCR beta chain. Germline V gene sequence: CDR1 KGHSH, CDR2 LQKENI. Trimming pared 6 bases from V and 2 bases from J, leaving 13 bases between. CDR3 length equals 15 residues. This sample is part of a study of control samples from healthy donors and cancer patients. Profiling relied on immunoSEQ multiplex PCR, and the TCRdb table lists in-frame clones only, not all of them. Among about 120,000 clones listed, 88% were seen once. The sequenced sample consisted of blood. The TCR sequence derives from a man in his forties in good health. V gene TRBV18 combines with J gene TRBJ2-2; D is undetermined. The CDR3 DNA follows: TGTGCCAGCTCCGATGACTTCCCAAACACCGGGGAGCTGTTTTTT. As protein: CASSDDFPNTGELFF.